This T cell receptor beta chain was retrieved from a study of blood T cells in healthy people across ages. The second PCR ran roughly 6 to 11 cycles with a sample-barcoded 5' primer and J-beta primers. No fewer than 3 million CDR3-containing paired-end reads came from each sample. One entry per CDR3 protein, called by TCRdb with MiXCR from the 5' RACE reads. The table records 650,000 to 800,000 distinct CDR3 sequences, under 45% of them present only once. The CDR3 loop spans 17 amino acids. Trimming shortened V by 3 bases and J by 2 bases, and 18 bases separated the two germline ends. The germline gives CDR1 KGHSH, CDR2 LQKENI. Researchers report isolating at least 7 million PBMCs per sample. Samples each yielded at least 5.5 micrograms of total RNA.

The receptor's source is a man aged 60-69 years in good health. Sequencing was done on a sample of blood. The chain uses TRBV18 and TRBJ2-3, with D possibly being TRBD1 or TRBD2 (7 bases each). The CDR3 coding sequence is TGTGCCAGCTCACCCAACAGCGGGACAGCGAACACAGATACGCAGTATTTT. It specifies CASSPNSGTANTDTQYF.